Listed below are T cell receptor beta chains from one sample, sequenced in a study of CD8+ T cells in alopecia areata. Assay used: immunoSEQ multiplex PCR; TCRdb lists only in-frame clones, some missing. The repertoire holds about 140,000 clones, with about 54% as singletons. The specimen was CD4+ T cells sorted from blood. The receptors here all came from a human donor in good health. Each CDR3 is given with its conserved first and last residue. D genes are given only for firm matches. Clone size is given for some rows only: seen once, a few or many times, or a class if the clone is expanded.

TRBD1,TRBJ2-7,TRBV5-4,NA,TGTGCCAGCAGCTTCAGTGGACAGGGGCCCGAGCAGTACTTC,CASSFSGQGPEQYF
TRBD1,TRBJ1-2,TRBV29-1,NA,TGCAGCGCTAACAGGGGTCCCAACTATGGCTACACCTTC,CSANRGPNYGYTF
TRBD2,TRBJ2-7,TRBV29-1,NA,TGCAGCGTTGAAGGACTAGCGGGGACATACGAGCAGTACTTC,CSVEGLAGTYEQYF
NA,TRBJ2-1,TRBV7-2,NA,TGTGCCAGCAGCAGGGGCCCTGAGCAGTTCTTC,CASSRGPEQFF
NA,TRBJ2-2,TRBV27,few,TGTGCCAGACTAAACAATCCCGGTCCTAACACCGGGGAGCTGTTTTTT,CARLNNPGPNTGELFF
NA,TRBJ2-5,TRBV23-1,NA,TGCGCCAGCAGTCAGATCGCGTGGGCCCGGGGGACTCAAGAGACCCAGTACTTC,CASSQIAWARGTQETQYF
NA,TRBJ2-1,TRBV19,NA,TGTGCCAGTAGTATAGCTCCCATACAGGGATACGCCTACAATGAGCAGTTCTTC,CASSIAPIQGYAYNEQFF
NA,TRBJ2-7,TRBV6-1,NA,TGTGCCAGCAGTGAAAGTTTTGGTAACTACGAGCAGTACTTC,CASSESFGNYEQYF
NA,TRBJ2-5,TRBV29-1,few,TGCAGCGGGGTTAGAGTGACGGGTGAGACCCAGTACTTC,CSGVRVTGETQYF
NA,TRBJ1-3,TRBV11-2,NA,TGTGCCAGCAGCTTAGTCGGGCGGCGGGGTTCGTCTGGAAACACCATATATTTT,CASSLVGRRGSSGNTIYF
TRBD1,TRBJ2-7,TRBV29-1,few,TGCAGCGTTGACTGGGACAGGGGGCGCGGGCAGTACTTC,CSVDWDRGRGQYF
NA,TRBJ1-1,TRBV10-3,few,TGTGCCGTACACCCGGGTCCCGATAACACTGAAGCTTTCTTT,CAVHPGPDNTEAFF
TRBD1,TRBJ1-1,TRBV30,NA,TGTGCCTGGAGGGGGGACAGGAAAGCTTTCTTT,CAWRGDRKAFF
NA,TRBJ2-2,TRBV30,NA,TGTGCCTGGAGTAGGCAGCTCACCGGGGAGCTGTTTTTT,CAWSRQLTGELFF
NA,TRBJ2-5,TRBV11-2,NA,TGTGCCAGCAGCTTCGGGACACAAGAGACCCAGTACTTC,CASSFGTQETQYF
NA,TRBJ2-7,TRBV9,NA,TGTGCCAGCGCGGGATCTTCCTACGAGCAGTACTTC,CASAGSSYEQYF
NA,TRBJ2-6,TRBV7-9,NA,TGTGCCAGCAGCCGGGACTTTTATGGTTTCTCTGGGGCCAACGTCCTGACTTTC,CASSRDFYGFSGANVLTF
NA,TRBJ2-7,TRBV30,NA,TGTGCGATGGACGGGATGATTACATACTACGAGCAGTACTTC,CAMDGMITYYEQYF
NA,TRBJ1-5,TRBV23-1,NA,TGCGCCAGCAGTACCGGGGGTAGAAGCAATCAGCCCCAGCATTTT,CASSTGGRSNQPQHF
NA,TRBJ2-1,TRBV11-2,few,TGTGCCAGCAGCAGATGGCAGGGGTTATACAATGAGCAGTTCTTC,CASSRWQGLYNEQFF
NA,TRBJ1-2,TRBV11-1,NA,TGTGCCAGCAGCCGCCAGGCTAACTATGGCTACACCTTC,CASSRQANYGYTF
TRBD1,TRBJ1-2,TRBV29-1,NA,TGCAGCGTTTTAGACGCCCTAGGCAGGGGGCGAGGCTACACCTTC,CSVLDALGRGRGYTF
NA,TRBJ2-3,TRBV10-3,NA,TGTGCCACGGAGGGGAAATCAGATACGCAGTATTTT,CATEGKSDTQYF
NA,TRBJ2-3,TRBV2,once,TGTGCCAGCAGCCTGGTTACGGCTACGCAGTATTTT,CASSLVTATQYF